A selection of T cell receptor beta chains follows, all from one sample in a study of T cell repertoires in cytomegalovirus infection. TCRdb reprocessed the reads via MiXCR and lists one record per CDR3 protein. Of about 770,000 distinct CDR3 sequences listed, 25% to 35% are singletons. Antigens of these TCRs are unknown. The specimen was cultured CD8+ T cells from PBMCs, collected from culture after CMV antigen stimulation. The origin of the receptors is a human donor in good health (CMV status not recorded). Some clones in this sample may be carry-over from other donors' samples. Each CDR3 is given with its conserved first and last residue. The order of the fields is J gene, D gene, V gene, clone size, CDR3 protein, CDR3 DNA. A D gene is named only where the DNA matches it firmly. Clone size is not always given. Where it is, it says once, few, many or a class for expanded clones.

j_call: TRBJ2-1; d_call: TRBD1; v_call: TRBV7-6; clone_size: few; cdr3_aa: CASSLLSRGLVDFNEQFF; cdr3_nt: TGTGCCAGCAGCTTATTGTCCAGGGGGCTGGTCGATTTTAATGAGCAGTTCTTC
j_call: TRBJ2-5; d_call: TRBD2; v_call: TRBV7-4; clone_size: .; cdr3_aa: CASSFEAGGEETQYF; cdr3_nt: TGTGCCAGCAGCTTCGAAGCGGGGGGGGAAGAGACCCAGTACTTC
j_call: TRBJ1-5; d_call: TRBD1; v_call: TRBV4-1; clone_size: .; cdr3_aa: CASSQAWTGGQPQHF; cdr3_nt: TGCGCCAGCAGCCAAGCGTGGACAGGGGGGCAGCCCCAGCATTTT
j_call: TRBJ2-3; d_call: TRBD1; v_call: TRBV27; clone_size: many; cdr3_aa: CASKTGGADTQYF; cdr3_nt: TGTGCCAGCAAAACAGGGGGCGCAGATACGCAGTATTTT
j_call: TRBJ2-7; d_call: TRBD1; v_call: TRBV2; clone_size: .; cdr3_aa: CASSEVPGQGAAEQYF; cdr3_nt: TGTGCCAGCAGTGAAGTACCGGGACAGGGGGCCGCCGAGCAGTACTTC
j_call: TRBJ1-2; d_call: .; v_call: TRBV7-3; clone_size: once; cdr3_aa: CASSLIRRGKNYGYTF; cdr3_nt: TGTGCCAGCAGCTTAATCCGGCGGGGGAAGAACTATGGCTACACCTTC
j_call: TRBJ2-1; d_call: TRBD2; v_call: TRBV2; clone_size: .; cdr3_aa: CASSVSGGNEQFF; cdr3_nt: TGTGCCAGCAGTGTCTCGGGGGGTAATGAGCAGTTCTTC
j_call: TRBJ2-2; d_call: TRBD2; v_call: TRBV12-5; clone_size: .; cdr3_aa: CASGLAHGTSGGENTGELFF; cdr3_nt: TGTGCTAGTGGTTTGGCCCACGGGACTAGCGGGGGGGAGAACACCGGGGAGCTGTTTTTT
j_call: TRBJ2-6; d_call: .; v_call: TRBV6-5; clone_size: .; cdr3_aa: CASSRRDLTPGANVLTF; cdr3_nt: TGTGCCAGCAGTCGCCGGGACCTCACACCTGGGGCCAACGTCCTGACTTTC
j_call: TRBJ1-2; d_call: TRBD1; v_call: TRBV10-3; clone_size: few; cdr3_aa: CAITEDRRHYGYTF; cdr3_nt: TGTGCCATCACAGAGGACAGGCGACACTATGGCTACACCTTC
j_call: TRBJ1-1; d_call: TRBD1; v_call: TRBV7-9; clone_size: .; cdr3_aa: CASSSGTGINTEAFF; cdr3_nt: TGTGCCAGCAGCTCGGGGACAGGGATTAACACTGAAGCTTTCTTT
j_call: TRBJ2-1; d_call: .; v_call: TRBV5-4; clone_size: many; cdr3_aa: CASSFGVGPSSYNEQFF; cdr3_nt: TGTGCCAGCAGCTTCGGGGTGGGGCCGAGCTCCTACAATGAGCAGTTCTTC
j_call: TRBJ2-1; d_call: TRBD1; v_call: TRBV10-2; clone_size: .; cdr3_aa: CASSEHRGIYNEQFF; cdr3_nt: TGCGCCAGCAGTGAGCACAGGGGAATCTACAATGAGCAGTTCTTC
j_call: TRBJ2-1; d_call: .; v_call: TRBV7-9; clone_size: .; cdr3_aa: CASSLALTNEQFF; cdr3_nt: TGTGCCAGCAGCTTAGCATTAACCAATGAGCAGTTCTTC
j_call: TRBJ2-5; d_call: TRBD2; v_call: TRBV27; clone_size: few; cdr3_aa: CASSYGLAGGQETQYF; cdr3_nt: TGTGCCAGCAGTTATGGACTAGCGGGGGGCCAAGAGACCCAGTACTTC
j_call: TRBJ2-3; d_call: .; v_call: TRBV6-2/TRBV6-3; clone_size: .; cdr3_aa: CASSDPTSSGDTQYF; cdr3_nt: TGTGCCAGCAGCGACCCGACCTCATCCGGAGATACGCAGTATTTT
j_call: TRBJ1-2; d_call: TRBD1; v_call: TRBV29-1; clone_size: .; cdr3_aa: CSVEPGTGGGYTF; cdr3_nt: TGCAGCGTCGAACCTGGGACAGGTGGCGGCTACACCTTC
j_call: TRBJ1-2; d_call: TRBD1; v_call: TRBV29-1; clone_size: few; cdr3_aa: CSVEGERSGTGDGYTF; cdr3_nt: TGCAGCGTTGAAGGCGAGCGATCCGGGACAGGGGACGGCTACACCTTC
j_call: TRBJ1-1; d_call: .; v_call: TRBV27; clone_size: few; cdr3_aa: CASSFRQGTEAFF; cdr3_nt: TGTGCCAGCAGTTTCCGGCAGGGCACTGAAGCTTTCTTT